The clone carrying this T cell receptor (beta chain) has a handful of counts. The antigen is undetermined. The source of the sample is a study of T-cell reconstitution after alpha-beta-depleted transplantation in children. Whole-study results and caveats: Expanded clones from the graft, numbering several hundred, reportedly supplied alpha-beta T cells about two months after transplant. After transplant, high TCRbeta diversity at day 60 in some patients arose from surviving recipient T cells and thymic progenitors. Counts and diversity of T cells one year after transplant came mostly from newly produced T cells.

The CDR3 contains 13 residues. Trimming removed 3 bases at V and 3 bases at J, with 9 bases between. Preparation of the TCRbeta library was carried out with unique molecular identifiers. One entry per CDR3 protein results from TCRdb running MiXCR on the PCR reads. The sample contains almost 600,000 distinct CDR3 sequences, over 25% of which appear only once. The source was PBMCs, collected before TCRalphabeta/CD19-depleted stem cell transplant. The TCR originated in a boy in the first two years of life with Wiskott-Aldrich syndrome, due to receive a stem cell transplant. V gene TRBV12-3 or TRBV12-4 combines with J gene TRBJ2-7, with D hard to call. CDR3 sequence: CASSFWPHYEQYF. CDR3 nucleotides: TGTGCCAGCAGTTTCTGGCCGCACTACGAGCAGTACTTC.